This entry features one T cell receptor beta chain sequence. It lacks a known antigen. No base quality values were provided; no much bigger clone lies one nucleotide off. The cohort was made up of under 800 healthy bone marrow donors. At the time of sampling, all cohort members were nominally healthy, though unrecorded immune exposures were likely present. The donor was CMV seronegative and was included in the group of approximately 350 seronegative cohort members. Every donor gave a peripheral blood sample, and the peripheral blood mononuclear cells from that sample were used for TCR beta sequencing. Genomic DNA was extracted from the blood cell samples with the Qiagen DNeasy Blood Extraction Kit. The germline V gene supplies CDR1 MDHEN and CDR2 SYDVKM. The CDR3 starts with the cysteine, ends with the phenylalanine, and has 17 residues. CDR3 DNA is the only sequence kept; it has 51 bases, read in frame from the first base.

The library was made by the immunoSEQ multiplex PCR assay. For the multiplex PCR, a mixture combining 60 forward primers for TCR Vbeta segments and 13 reverse primers for TCR Jbeta segments was used. The CDR3 region of rearranged TCR beta genes was amplified from genomic DNA by a multiplex PCR assay. The amplified TCR beta libraries were sequenced on the Illumina HiSeq System as 87-base-pair reads. Regarding the original processing steps: Across the 600 to 700 repertoires, a later analysis counted tens of millions of unique TCR beta chains, 9.5 million to 12 million of which were shared by at least two donors. To remove PCR and sequencing errors, raw reads were error-corrected and collapsed into unique sequences using a nearest-neighbor algorithm that merged closely related sequences. Alignment of CDR3 sequences to IMGT reference sequences was used to assign V, D and J gene segments. For a sequence to be retained, a match of at least six nucleotides was required to both a V gene segment and a J gene segment. Rearrangements were classified as productive when the CDR3 lacked stop codons and remained in frame with V and J, and all other rearrangements were classified as non-productive. Following IMGT convention, CDR3 was defined as the stretch from the second conserved V-encoded cysteine to the conserved J-encoded phenylalanine. The earlier analysis of some 600 of the donors excluded sequences that lacked an unambiguous match to a single V gene segment. In an earlier analysis of almost 600 of the donors, a V segment was called functional when productive rearrangements were above 56.7%, and segregating when the standard deviation between donors exceeded 5%. A statistical classification framework was built for diagnosing cytomegalovirus status from the catalog of TCR beta chain sequences. A later analysis assigned V and J genes by comparing TCR nucleotide sequences with IMGT/GENE-DB human TR gene sequences. In a later analysis, CDR3 sequences and most-parsimonious VDJ recombination scenarios were assigned using the TCRdist pipeline. In a later analysis, every TCR beta chain was defined by the combination of its CDR3 amino acid sequence and its V-gene family, and reads without a unique V-gene family were dropped. A later analysis removed 600 or so highly shared, low-generation-probability nucleotide sequences to deal with suspected cross-contamination and a sequencing artifact. In a later analysis, a clonal expansion index for each public chain was calculated from normalized within-repertoire ranks of inferred template counts. In a later analysis, generation probabilities were computed with a VDJ recombination model fitted to out-of-frame rearrangements, and the resulting probabilities were checked against IGoR. A later analysis scored TCR-TCR, TCR-HLA and TCR-CMV co-occurrence with hypergeometric tests, applying a repertoire-size bias correction to TCR pairs. To estimate false discovery rates, a later analysis permuted the HLA or CMV assignments 20 times. In a later analysis, co-occurring TCRs were grouped using DBSCAN, and TCRdist sequence similarity was added for clustering within HLA-allele-positive subsets. Repertoires with fewer than 30,000 or more than 120,000 public chains were left out of co-occurrence clustering, as were five repertoires with anomalous nucleotide sharing. The clones in this table, taken by TCRdb from immuneACCESS, are in-frame only. Not every clone is retained; where verified, under half of the shortfall comes from an unresolved V gene, and the cause of the rest is unknown. That table gives V, J and clone size, and the DNA gave D and trimming. The sample table lists 150,000 to 200,000 clones, around 83% of them with a count of one. Jointly, the top ten make up 1.6% of the sample.

The data derive from a study of cytomegalovirus exposure and HLA in healthy donors (TCRdb year 2017). Notes on the research overall: According to an earlier analysis of a few hundred of the donors, about 180 million T cells yielded over 100 million unique TCR beta sequences and about 300 Gb of sequence data. An early release covering 500 to 750 HLA-typed donors comprised approximately 300 gigabases of sequencing data and tens of millions of unique TCR sequences. Of the approximately 400 genotyped donors, approximately 81% were placed in the genetic ancestry cluster associated with self-reported Caucasian donors. The aim of the study was to test whether cataloging public T cell receptors could identify signatures of past pathogen exposure. The study used immunosequencing to profile the T cell repertoires of hundreds of subjects and linked those repertoires to cytomegalovirus serostatus. In addition to the first cohort of about 650 subjects, a separate validation cohort of 130 or so different subjects was used. To predict cytomegalovirus infection status, the study brought together high-throughput TCR immunosequencing, statistical association of individual TCRs with disease status, and machine learning. A later analysis re-analyzed previously published TCR beta repertoires from roughly 690 donors and added high-resolution HLA genotyping to study TCR occurrence patterns. Rather than using new phenotypic data, the later analysis identified candidate immune exposures from TCR beta sequences and from how often those sequences occurred across donors. An earlier analysis of 500 to 750 of the donors applied high-throughput TCR beta sequencing to assess whether each TCR beta V gene segment acted as functional or pseudogenic. Alongside the repertoire data, information on donor age, sex, ethnicity and CMV serostatus was compiled. A later genetic analysis used genome-wide SNP genotypes for about 55% of the 666 donors, treating that subset as a discovery cohort. All discovery cohort repertoires had been generated using a single sequencing platform. HLA typing included class I and class II loci at four-digit resolution. Typing coverage differed by locus: A, B, C, DRB1 and DQB1 were typed in about 629-640 donors, DQA1 in about 560, DPA1 in 600 to 610, and DPB1 in 472. Roughly 5 DR-DQ haplotypes were handled as single units for association and clustering because linkage in the cohort was strong. Among 398 genotyped donors of the cohort, an average of about 240,000 unique TCR beta nucleotide sequences were sequenced per donor, roughly a sixth of them non-productive.

General findings and caveats noted by the study authors: The study gave a list of 150 to 200 TCR beta chains associated with cytomegalovirus. In this cohort, only TCR beta chains were sequenced, and detectable features were limited by the absence of alpha or paired-chain data. In a later analysis, the rate of TCR association differed among HLA loci, with DRB1 alleles having the most associated TCRs and HLA-C alleles having the fewest. Immune exposure information for the cohort was limited to CMV serostatus. Assigning TCR associations to individual alleles was difficult when HLA alleles, especially DR and DQ, strongly co-occurred. In an earlier analysis of about 540 of the donors, most TCR beta V segments were observed in productive rearrangements about 87% or about 30% of the time, broadly matching IMGT annotations. At a false discovery rate of 0.05, a later analysis linked about 17,000 TCR beta sequences to specific HLA alleles. Because HLA typing was missing for some donors at each locus, association tests included only the typed subset. The authors suggested that the approach could potentially be extended to other disease states and immunological phenotypes. The earlier analysis of 587 of the donors excluded roughly 16 rarely observed V segments, including chromosome 9 orphons, because counts were too low. Because the 87-base-pair reads could not distinguish some IMGT-functional V segments, including TRBV6-2 and TRBV6-3, those segments were excluded. Roughly uniform sequencing depth across donors was assumed in presence/absence analyses, although this assumption may not hold. V-gene and J-gene trimming of TCR beta chains was associated with a missense DCLRE1C variant in a later genetic analysis, and the association was replicated in an independent cohort. Cytomegalovirus status was reported to be diagnosed by the classifier with high specificity and sensitivity in both the original and validation cohorts. A few of the identified cytomegalovirus-associated TCR beta chains were confirmed in vitro to be specific for cytomegalovirus antigens. A further reported finding was that TCR beta sequences accurately predicted the HLA-A and HLA-B alleles for most subjects in the first cohort. A later analysis found that HLA-associated TCR beta chains were more clonally expanded and had lower generation probabilities than equally common non-associated chains. A cluster of highly shared sequence variants was judged likely to represent a technical artifact of the sequencing pipeline. Compared with the approximately 710-donor mean, donors in an Asian-associated ancestry cluster had fewer N-insertions in productive TCRs, according to a later genetic analysis. Most TCR sequences were observed very rarely across donors, whereas some public TCRs were present in many individuals. Linkage disequilibrium might explain the correlated functional status among segregating V segments, but an unknown experimental factor could not be ruled out. A later analysis reported that several top co-occurrence clusters appeared linked to parvovirus B19, influenza, CMV and Epstein-Barr virus. Most CMV-associated TCR beta chains appeared to be HLA-restricted in a later analysis, and the HLA associations seemed to be driven largely by CMV exposure.

The clonotype comes from a man between 50 and 59 years old in good health and CMV-seronegative. Sequenced input: PBMCs. The rearranged chain carries TRBV28 and TRBJ2-5; a weak D assignment points to TRBD2 (6 bases agree). Near its end, the DNA agrees better with TRBJ2-7, so the J call may be wrong. The sequence in DNA is TGTGCCAGCAGTCCGTCCTTGGGGATTTGGGAGGAGGACGAGCAGTACTTC. This yields the protein CASSPSLGIWEEDEQYF.